This TCR beta chain was captured by sequencing in a study of Tregs in tolerant kidney transplant recipients. Study overall: The nonmyeloablative bone marrow transplants came from related graft donors, with transient mixed chimerism.

Notes on this clone: Its antigen remains unidentified.

Data came from immunoSEQ multiplex PCR; TCRdb stores just in-frame clones and leaves some out. The top ten clones hold 0.34% of a sample with 50,000 to 75,000 clones, 98% of them seen once. This CDR3 has 16 amino acids. In germline, CDR1 is LNHNV, CDR2 YYDKDF (reference sequence). The germline V and J ends were trimmed by 1 base and 4 bases, with 13 bases remaining between them. Regarding the study as a whole: Tolerant patients' donor-specific Tregs expanded beyond overall Tregs, suggesting antigen-driven growth. Nucleotide sequences could not be compared across some patients' samples due to primer changes. Biological reproducibility was not directly addressed in this study.

The sequences come from Tregs from blood, collected before the transplant. The genes are TRBV15 and TRBJ2-2; TRBD1 might be the D (6 bases). This TCR was sampled from a human donor who received a combined kidney and bone marrow transplant. The CDR3 DNA is TGTGCCACCAGCAGAGTCAGGGGCGCGGGCACCGGGGAGCTGTTTTTT. Amino acids: CATSRVRGAGTGELFF.